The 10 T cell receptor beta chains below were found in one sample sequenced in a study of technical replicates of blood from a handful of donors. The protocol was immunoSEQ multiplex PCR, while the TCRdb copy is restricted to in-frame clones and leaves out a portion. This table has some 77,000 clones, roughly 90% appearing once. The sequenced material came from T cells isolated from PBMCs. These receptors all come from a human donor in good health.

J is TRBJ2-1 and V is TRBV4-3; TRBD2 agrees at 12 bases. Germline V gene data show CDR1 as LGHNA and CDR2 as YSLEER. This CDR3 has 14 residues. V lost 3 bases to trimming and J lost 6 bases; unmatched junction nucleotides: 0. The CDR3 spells CASSQTSGSNEQFF. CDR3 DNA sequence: TGCGCCAGCAGCCAGACTAGCGGGAGCAATGAGCAGTTCTTC.

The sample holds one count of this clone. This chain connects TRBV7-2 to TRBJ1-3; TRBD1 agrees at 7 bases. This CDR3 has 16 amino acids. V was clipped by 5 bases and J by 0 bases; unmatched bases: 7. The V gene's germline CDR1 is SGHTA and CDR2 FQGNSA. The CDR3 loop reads CASSPYRGFSGNTIYF. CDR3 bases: TGTGCCAGCAGCCCTTACAGGGGCTTCTCTGGAAACACCATATATTTT.

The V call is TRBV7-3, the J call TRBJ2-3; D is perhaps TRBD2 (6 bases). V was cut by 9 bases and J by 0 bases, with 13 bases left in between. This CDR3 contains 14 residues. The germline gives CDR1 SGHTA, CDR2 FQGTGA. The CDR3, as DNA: TGTGCCAGTCGTAGCGGCAAAAGCACAGATACGCAGTATTTT. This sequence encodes CASRSGKSTDTQYF.

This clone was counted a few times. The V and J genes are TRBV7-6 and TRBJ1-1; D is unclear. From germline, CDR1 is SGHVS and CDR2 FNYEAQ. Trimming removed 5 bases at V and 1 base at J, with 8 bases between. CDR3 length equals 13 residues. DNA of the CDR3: TGTGCCAGCAGCATACAACCGAACACTGAAGCTTTCTTT. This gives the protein CASSIQPNTEAFF.

The CDR3 protein is CATGWSGNTIYF. The CDR3 bases are TGTGCCACCGGGTGGTCCGGAAACACCATATATTTT. The genes are TRBV25-1 and TRBJ1-3; D unclear. Trimming pared 10 bases from V and 4 bases from J, leaving 11 bases between. The CDR3 runs to 12 residues. Per germline, CDR1 MGHDK and CDR2 SYGVNS.

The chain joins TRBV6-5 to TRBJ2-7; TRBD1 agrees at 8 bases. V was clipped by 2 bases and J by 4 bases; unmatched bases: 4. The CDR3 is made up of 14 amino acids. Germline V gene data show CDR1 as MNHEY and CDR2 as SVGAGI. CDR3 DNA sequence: TGTGCCAGCAGTTACGGACAGGGTCGTTACGAGCAGTACTTC. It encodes CASSYGQGRYEQYF.

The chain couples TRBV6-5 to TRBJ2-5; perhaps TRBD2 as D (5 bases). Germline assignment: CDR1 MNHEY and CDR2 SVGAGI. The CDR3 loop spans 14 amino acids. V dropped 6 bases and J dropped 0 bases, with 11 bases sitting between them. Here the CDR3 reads CASRHLDYQETQYF. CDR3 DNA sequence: TGTGCCAGCAGACACCTGGACTACCAAGAGACCCAGTACTTC.

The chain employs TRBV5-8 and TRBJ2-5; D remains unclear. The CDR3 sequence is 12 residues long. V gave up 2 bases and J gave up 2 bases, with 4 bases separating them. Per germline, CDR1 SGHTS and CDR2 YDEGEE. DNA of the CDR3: TGTGCCAGCAGCTTCCCTCAAGAGACCCAGTACTTC. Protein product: CASSFPQETQYF. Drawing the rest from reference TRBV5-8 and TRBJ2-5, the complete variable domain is EAGVTQSPTHLIKTRGQQATLRCSPISGHTSVYWYQQALGLGLQFLLWYDEGEERNRGNFPPRFSGRQFPNYSSELNVNALELEDSALYLCASSFPQETQYFGPGTRLLVL.

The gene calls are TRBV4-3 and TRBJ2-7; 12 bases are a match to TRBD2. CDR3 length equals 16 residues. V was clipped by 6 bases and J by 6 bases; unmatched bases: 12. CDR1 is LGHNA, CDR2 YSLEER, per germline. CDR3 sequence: CASSQIGTSGWSEQYF. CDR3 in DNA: TGCGCCAGCAGTCAAATCGGGACTAGCGGGTGGAGCGAGCAGTACTTC.

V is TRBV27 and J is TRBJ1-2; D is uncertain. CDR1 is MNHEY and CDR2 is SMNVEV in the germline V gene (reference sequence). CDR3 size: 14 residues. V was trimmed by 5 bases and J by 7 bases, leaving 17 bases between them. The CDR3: CASSQSSQPFGYTF. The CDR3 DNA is TGTGCCAGCAGTCAGTCTTCACAGCCCTTTGGCTACACCTTC.